The source of this T cell receptor beta chain is a study of cytomegalovirus exposure and HLA in healthy donors. CDR3 length: 15 amino acids. The V gene lost 1 base and the J gene lost 1 base, with 10 bases spanning the gap. CDR1 SEHNR and CDR2 FQNEAQ come from the germline V gene (reference sequence). A multiplex PCR was run with 60 Vbeta primers and 13 Jbeta primers. In the original processing: An analysis that came later counted 70 million to 100 million unique TCR beta chains, around 10 million shared. Using immunoSEQ multiplex PCR, the repertoire was profiled, and TCRdb retains in-frame clones only, with some absent. That table gives V, J and clone size, and the DNA gave D and trimming. The table includes 180,000 or so clones, approximately 72% detected once.

The clonotype comes from a human donor in good health. The material sequenced was PBMCs. This chain links TRBV7-9 with TRBJ1-1; no clear D gene. In nucleotides, the CDR3 is TGTGCCAGCAGCTTAGGAGAAGAGCAGAACACTGAAGCTTTCTTT. Its translation: CASSLGEEQNTEAFF.